The source of this T cell receptor (beta chain) is a study of breast tumors, draining lymph nodes, adjacent tissues. Breast cancer patients provided tissue from their axillary draining lymph nodes. TCRdb passed the multiplex PCR reads through MiXCR, listing each CDR3 protein once. The table records about 140,000 distinct CDR3 sequences, around a third of them present only once. In germline, CDR1 is SGHVS, CDR2 FNYEAQ. The CDR3 contains 16 residues. V lost 2 bases to trimming and J lost 3 bases; unmatched junction nucleotides: 9. The receptor's source is a female donor with breast cancer. Some clones in this sample may be carry-over from other donors' samples. Sequencing was carried out using axillary lymph node tissue. This chain links TRBV7-6 with TRBJ2-5, with TRBD1 matching 7 bases. In DNA form, the CDR3 reads TGTGCCAGCAGCTTAACGTCGACAGGGTTGGAAGAGACCCAGTACTTC. This gives the protein CASSLTSTGLEETQYF.